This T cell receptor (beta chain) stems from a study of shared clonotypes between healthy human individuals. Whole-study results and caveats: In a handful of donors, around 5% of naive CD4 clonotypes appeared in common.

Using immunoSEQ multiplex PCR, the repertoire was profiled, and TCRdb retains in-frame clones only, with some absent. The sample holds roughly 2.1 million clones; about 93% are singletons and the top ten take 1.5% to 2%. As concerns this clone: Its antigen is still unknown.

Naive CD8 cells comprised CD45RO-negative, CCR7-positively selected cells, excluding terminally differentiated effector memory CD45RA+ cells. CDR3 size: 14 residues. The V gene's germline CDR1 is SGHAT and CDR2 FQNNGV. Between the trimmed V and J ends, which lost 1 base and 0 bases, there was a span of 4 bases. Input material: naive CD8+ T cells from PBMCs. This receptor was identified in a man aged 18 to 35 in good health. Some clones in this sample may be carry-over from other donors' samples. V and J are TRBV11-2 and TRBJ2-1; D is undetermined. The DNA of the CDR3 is TGTGCCAGCAGCTTAGTCAGCTCCTACAATGAGCAGTTCTTC. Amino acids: CASSLVSSYNEQFF.